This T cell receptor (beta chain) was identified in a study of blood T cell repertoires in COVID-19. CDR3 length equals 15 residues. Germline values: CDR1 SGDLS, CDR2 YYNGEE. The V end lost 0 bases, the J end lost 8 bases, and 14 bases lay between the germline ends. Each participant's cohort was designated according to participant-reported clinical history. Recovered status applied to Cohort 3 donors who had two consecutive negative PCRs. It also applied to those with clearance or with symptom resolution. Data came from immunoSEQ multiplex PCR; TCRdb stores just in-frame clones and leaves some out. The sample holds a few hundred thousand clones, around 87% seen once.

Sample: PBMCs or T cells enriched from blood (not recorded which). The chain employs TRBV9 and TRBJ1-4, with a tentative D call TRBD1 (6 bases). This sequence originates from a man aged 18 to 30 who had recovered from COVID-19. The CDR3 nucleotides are TGTGCCAGCAGCGTAGAACAGGGTTGGGGGGAAAAACTGTTTTTT. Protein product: CASSVEQGWGEKLFF.